The 32 T cell receptor beta chains presented below share a single source sample, sequenced in a study of T cell changes during pregnancy in multiple sclerosis. The method was immunoSEQ multiplex PCR; TCRdb's version includes in-frame clones alone and lacks a portion of them. The table lists about 42,000 clones, under 90% of them singletons, with 0.55% to 0.75% in the top ten. The sequences come from CD4+ T cells from peripheral blood mononuclear cells, collected before pregnancy. All receptors derive from a female donor with multiple sclerosis, enrolled in a pregnancy study.

V and J are TRBV6-5 and TRBJ2-1, with TRBD2 matching 8 bases. The V segment lost 6 bases and the J segment 1 base; nucleotides outside the gene matches: 2. The V gene's germline CDR1 is MNHEY and CDR2 SVGAGI. The CDR3 is made up of 14 amino acids. This chain's CDR3 is CASRRGESYNEQFF. The CDR3 nucleotides read TGTGCCAGCAGGCGGGGGGAATCCTACAATGAGCAGTTCTTC.

The chain is built from TRBV18 and TRBJ2-7; 14 positions match TRBD2. This CDR3 contains 16 residues. Unmatched junction bases numbered 4, after V lost 3 bases and J lost 3 bases. The germline CDR1 and CDR2 sequences are KGHSH and LQKENI. The CDR3 DNA reads as TGTGCCAGCTCACCTCCGGGACTAGCGGGGGTCTACGAGCAGTACTTC. It yields the protein CASSPPGLAGVYEQYF.

The gene calls are TRBV19 and TRBJ1-5; D might be TRBD1 (6 bases). The CDR3 loop spans 14 amino acids. Trimming left V 10 bases short and J 1 base short, with 14 bases between. Germline V gives CDR1 LNHDA, CDR2 SQIVND (reference sequence). The CDR3 nucleotides read TGTGCCACCGCCGGGGGGCTGAGCAATCAGCCCCAGCATTTT. This encodes CATAGGLSNQPQHF.

The V gene is TRBV6-5, the J gene TRBJ2-7, with 9 nucleotides matching TRBD2. The CDR3 sequence is 16 residues long. The germline CDR1 and CDR2 sequences are MNHEY and SVGAGI. V was clipped by 4 bases and J by 1 base; unmatched bases: 8. CDR3 amino acids: CASSSQGGGVSYEQYF. The CDR3 nucleotides read TGTGCCAGCAGTTCCCAGGGCGGGGGGGTTTCCTACGAGCAGTACTTC.

The count of this clone is one. The chain carries TRBV19 and TRBJ1-1, with 8 bases fitting TRBD1. The CDR3 is made up of 15 amino acids. V trimming: 5 bases; J trimming: 1 base; junction bases outside the gene matches: 6. Germline CDR1 is LNHDA and CDR2 is SQIVND (reference sequence). CDR3 sequence reads: CASSVGQGGNTEAFF. In nucleotides, the CDR3 is TGTGCCAGTAGTGTAGGACAGGGCGGGAACACTGAAGCTTTCTTT.

This clone was counted once. The chain has TRBV27 and TRBJ2-4; D gene unclear. CDR3 length: 14 residues. Germline CDR1 and CDR2: MNHEY and SMNVEV (reference sequence). The germline V and J ends were trimmed by 4 bases and 0 bases, with 7 bases remaining between them. The CDR3 DNA sequence: TGTGCCAGCAGTTCTGTACTAGCCAAAAACATTCAGTACTTC. The encoded protein is CASSSVLAKNIQYF.

This clone was detected a few times. This chain uses TRBV4-3 with TRBJ1-2; D is perhaps TRBD1 (6 bases). This CDR3 region has 14 residues. With 1 base removed from V and 4 bases from J, the gap between germline ends came to 10 bases. The germline CDR1 and CDR2 sequences are LGHNA and YSLEER. The CDR3 is CASSQGTVGYGYTF. The CDR3 DNA follows: TGCGCCAGCAGCCAAGGGACAGTGGGCTATGGCTACACCTTC.

This rearrangement joins TRBV2 to TRBJ2-7, with D unresolved. The CDR3 sequence is 11 residues long. Germline V gene lookup returns CDR1 SNHLY and CDR2 FYNNEI. V was cut by 7 bases and J by 5 bases, with 9 bases left in between. The DNA of the CDR3 is TGTGCCAGCACAGTATTCGACGAGCAGTACTTC. Its translation: CASTVFDEQYF. Full variable domain (missing parts from reference TRBV2 and TRBJ2-7): EPEVTQTPSHQVTQMGQEVILRCVPISNHLYFYWYRQILGQKVEFLVSFYNNEISEKSEIFDDQFSVERPDGSNFTLKIRSTKLEDSAMYFCASTVFDEQYFGPGTRLTVT.

The chain carries TRBV2 and TRBJ1-1; weak D call: TRBD1 (6 bases). V shed 10 bases and J shed 2 bases, with 14 bases lying between them. This CDR3 has 13 amino acids. Per germline, CDR1 SNHLY and CDR2 FYNNEI. The CDR3 sequence: CATRQEGNTEAFF. The CDR3 DNA reads TGTGCCACCAGACAGGAGGGAAACACTGAAGCTTTCTTT.

This chain joins TRBV2 and TRBJ2-5; 9 nucleotides align to TRBD1. CDR3 length: 13 residues. Germline V gene lookup returns CDR1 SNHLY and CDR2 FYNNEI. V trimming: 9 bases; J trimming: 3 bases; junction bases outside the gene matches: 5. The CDR3 DNA sequence: TGTGCCAGTACAGGGGGCGCGGAAGAGACCCAGTACTTC. Encoded protein: CASTGGAEETQYF.

The chain has TRBV6-1 and TRBJ2-5, with D possibly TRBD1 on 6 matching bases. With 1 base removed from V and 2 bases from J, the gap between germline ends came to 17 bases. The CDR3 sequence is 17 residues long. The V gene's germline CDR1 is MNHNS and CDR2 SASEGT. In DNA, the CDR3 is TGTGCCAGCAGTGAAGTGGGTGGGACACAAATACAAGAGACCCAGTACTTC. Residues: CASSEVGGTQIQETQYF.

The rearrangement joins TRBV11-1 to TRBJ2-3; D remains unclear. Germline CDR1 is SGHAT and CDR2 is FQDESV (reference sequence). This CDR3 comprises 12 residues. The V gene lost 3 bases and the J gene lost 5 bases, with 6 bases spanning the gap. As DNA, the CDR3 is TGTGCCAGCAGCTTTAATTTAGATACGCAGTATTTT. Its translation: CASSFNLDTQYF.

This chain joins TRBV18 and TRBJ1-1; 7 nucleotides line up with TRBD1. CDR3 length: 12 residues. Germline CDR1 is KGHSH and CDR2 is LQKENI. With 6 bases clipped from V and 7 bases from J, the junction kept 5 bases outside the gene matches. The CDR3 DNA follows: TGTGCCAGCTCCACGACAGGGATTGAAGCTTTCTTT. Translating gives CASSTTGIEAFF. Supplemented by reference TRBV18 and TRBJ1-1, the full variable domain reads NAGVMQNPRHLVRRRGQEARLRCSPMKGHSHVYWYRQLPEEGLKFMVYLQKENIIDESGMPKERFSAEFPKEGPSILRIQQVVRGDSAAYFCASSTTGIEAFFGQGTRLTVV.

This clone has just one count. This chain uses TRBV12-5 with TRBJ1-2; D is possibly TRBD1 (5 bases). This CDR3 is built from 14 residues. V was pared by 5 bases and J by 8 bases, with 18 bases between. Germline CDR1 reads LGHNT; CDR2 reads FRNRAP. The CDR3 region is CASGPQGAGEGYTF. CDR3 sequence (DNA): TGTGCTAGTGGTCCCCAGGGTGCTGGCGAGGGCTACACCTTC.

The chain employs TRBV10-2 and TRBJ1-5; D unresolved. CDR1 and CDR2 (germline): WSHSY, SAAADI. The CDR3 loop spans 14 amino acids. V lost 1 base to trimming and J lost 3 bases, with 7 bases between them. The CDR3 region has the DNA TGCGCCAGCAGTGAGTTAGAGATCAATCAGCCCCAGCATTTT. Protein product: CASSELEINQPQHF.

The chain carries TRBV19 and TRBJ1-1; 7 bases agree with TRBD1. The trim removed 7 bases at V and 0 bases at J, leaving 5 bases unmatched. Per germline, CDR1 LNHDA and CDR2 SQIVND (reference sequence). CDR3 length: 14 residues. The CDR3 loop reads CASTRTGLNTEAFF. CDR3 in DNA: TGTGCCAGTACCCGGACAGGACTGAACACTGAAGCTTTCTTT.

The CDR3 nucleotides are TGTGCCAGCAGCCGATCGGGGGACACTGAAGCTTTCTTT. It specifies CASSRSGDTEAFF. This chain joins TRBV7-6 and TRBJ1-1, with D possibly TRBD1 on 5 matching bases. Looked up from germline, CDR1 is SGHVS and CDR2 is FNYEAQ. V was shortened by 5 bases and J by 3 bases, with 10 bases between the two germline ends. The CDR3 consists of 13 residues.

Only a few counts were recorded for this clone. This sequence joins TRBV4-2 and TRBJ2-1, with TRBD2 identical over 7 bases. CDR1 and CDR2 from the germline V gene are LGHNA and YNFKEQ. This CDR3 is 16 amino acids long. The V and J ends lost 0 bases and 9 bases, in that order; junction bases with no gene match: 11. The CDR3 nucleotides read TGTGCCAGCAGCCAAGAGGGAGGGGCGAAAATGGTTGAGCAGTTCTTC. Its protein product is CASSQEGGAKMVEQFF.

This chain uses TRBV28 with TRBJ2-7, with 12 bases identical to TRBD2. Germline V gives CDR1 MDHEN, CDR2 SYDVKM. This CDR3 is 15 amino acids long. V lost 6 bases to trimming and J lost 6 bases; unmatched junction nucleotides: 9. The CDR3 is CASRDTTSGSLEQYF. CDR3 DNA: TGTGCCAGCAGGGATACGACTAGCGGGAGTCTCGAGCAGTACTTC.

This clone has just one count. This chain joins TRBV11-2 and TRBJ2-2; weak D call: TRBD1 (6 bases). The V gene lost 4 bases and the J gene lost 6 bases, with 12 bases spanning the gap. This CDR3 has 14 residues. Germline values: CDR1 SGHAT, CDR2 FQNNGV. CDR3: CASSSHREAGELFF. The CDR3 DNA reads TGTGCCAGCAGCTCTCACAGGGAAGCCGGGGAGCTGTTTTTT.

The chain combines TRBV6-1 with TRBJ1-3; D may be TRBD1 (6 bases). The CDR3 contains 14 residues. Germline V gene lookup returns CDR1 MNHNS and CDR2 SASEGT. V was trimmed by 5 bases and J by 4 bases, leaving 12 bases between them. CDR3 sequence (DNA): TGTGCCAGCAGTCACAGGGATTTGGGAAACACCATATATTTT. Its translation: CASSHRDLGNTIYF.

This rearrangement joins TRBV5-6 to TRBJ1-2; possibly TRBD1 for D (5 bases). Trimming stripped 4 bases from V and 3 bases from J, with 13 bases between. The CDR3 extends over 14 amino acids. The germline gives CDR1 SGHDT, CDR2 YYEEEE. In nucleotides, the CDR3 is TGTGCCAGCAGCCAAACAGGATTTGACTATGGCTACACCTTC. Its translation: CASSQTGFDYGYTF. Variable domain in full (rest from reference TRBV5-6 and TRBJ1-2): DAGVTQSPTHLIKTRGQQVTLRCSPKSGHDTVSWYQQALGQGPQFIFQYYEEEERQRGNFPDRFSGHQFPNYSSELNVNALLLGDSALYLCASSQTGFDYGYTFGSGTRLTVV.

CDR3 sequence: CSAHPGSGANVLTF. CDR3 sequence (DNA): TGCAGCGCCCATCCAGGCTCTGGGGCCAACGTCCTGACTTTC. The chain links TRBV29-1 to TRBJ2-6; D remains ambiguous. V gave up 7 bases and J gave up 0 bases, with 10 bases separating them. This CDR3 has 14 amino acids. Germline V gene sequence: CDR1 SQVTM, CDR2 ANQGSEA.

The chain links TRBV13 to TRBJ2-7, with TRBD2 matching 8 bases. V was pared by 1 base and J by 5 bases, with 10 bases of the junction left unmatched. Germline V gene lookup returns CDR1 PRHDT and CDR2 FYEKMQ (reference sequence). The CDR3 runs 16 residues. CDR3 protein: CASSLAGGHFVHEQYF. CDR3 bases: TGTGCCAGCAGCTTAGCGGGGGGGCATTTTGTACACGAGCAGTACTTC.

This clone was counted a few times. The chain uses TRBV5-4 and TRBJ2-1; TRBD2 is a possible D gene (6 bases). CDR3 length: 15 residues. The V end was cut by 7 bases, the J end by 0 bases, with 14 bases between. Germline values: CDR1 SGHNT, CDR2 YYREEE (reference sequence). The CDR3 nucleotides are TGTGCCAGCCTTATCGGGGGAAGCTCCTACAATGAGCAGTTCTTC. This translates into CASLIGGSSYNEQFF.

The rearrangement links TRBV12-5 to TRBJ2-5; TRBD2 aligns across 7 bases. The CDR3 is 14 residues long. The germline V gene has CDR1 LGHNT and CDR2 FRNRAP. Trimming at V came to 7 bases and at J to 2 bases, leaving 7 bases not matched to a gene. This chain's CDR3 is CASANTGGQETQYF. The CDR3, as DNA: TGTGCTAGTGCCAATACGGGGGGACAAGAGACCCAGTACTTC.

The gene calls are TRBV6-1 and TRBJ2-7, with 9 bases lining up with TRBD1. Germline lookup yields CDR1 MNHNS and CDR2 SASEGT. With V trimmed by 4 bases and J by 3 bases, 10 bases remained unmatched. CDR3 length: 16 residues. The CDR3, as DNA: TGTGCCAGCAGTGGGGGACAGGGAAGTATTCTCTACGAGCAGTACTTC. Its translation is CASSGGQGSILYEQYF.

The chain joins TRBV6-1 to TRBJ2-5; 7 bases map to TRBD1. This CDR3 region has 13 residues. The germline gives CDR1 MNHNS, CDR2 SASEGT. J was trimmed by 2 bases and V by 6 bases; bases with no gene match: 3. CDR3 in amino acids: CASRSGQQETQYF. The DNA of the CDR3 is TGTGCCAGCAGATCGGGACAGCAAGAGACCCAGTACTTC.

This clone was seen only once. The V gene is TRBV2, the J gene TRBJ2-3; TRBD1 is a possible D gene (6 bases). The CDR3 length is 14 residues. V was cut by 4 bases and J by 4 bases, with 12 bases left in between. CDR1 SNHLY and CDR2 FYNNEI come from the germline V gene. CDR3 region: CASSGGQGPDTQYF. The CDR3 DNA follows: TGTGCCAGCAGTGGGGGACAAGGACCAGATACGCAGTATTTT.

The gene calls are TRBV7-6 and TRBJ2-5, with 7 bases lining up with TRBD1. Germline V gives CDR1 SGHVS, CDR2 FNYEAQ. This CDR3 has 14 residues. V lost 1 base to trimming and J lost 1 base; unmatched junction nucleotides: 0. The DNA for the CDR3 is TGTGCCAGCAGCTTAGACAGGGGCCAAGAGACCCAGTACTTC. It translates to CASSLDRGQETQYF.

The chain employs TRBV4-1 and TRBJ2-3; 13 bases line up with TRBD2. CDR1 is MGHRA, CDR2 YSYEKL, per germline. V shed 0 bases and J 4 bases; nucleotides not matched to a gene: 4. The length of the CDR3 is 17 residues. CDR3 in DNA: TGCGCCAGCAGCCAAGATGGACTAGCGGGAGACCCAGATACGCAGTATTTT. It is translated as CASSQDGLAGDPDTQYF.

The chain employs TRBV9 and TRBJ1-6; no definite D call. This CDR3 has 14 amino acids. V was cut by 0 bases and J by 10 bases, with 11 bases left in between. The germline CDR1 and CDR2 sequences are SGDLS and YYNGEE. The CDR3 is CASSVDLERSPLHF. In nucleotides, the CDR3 is TGTGCCAGCAGCGTAGATCTAGAACGCTCACCCCTCCACTTT.